This T cell receptor beta chain originates from a study of regulatory T cells in long-lasting Graves disease. General study points: Persistent disease favored TRBV28, TRBJ1-2 and TRBJ2-5.

With iRepertoire HTBI primers and Arm-PCR of CDR3 regions, TCR beta libraries were built. TCRdb re-analysed the multiplex PCR reads in MiXCR, keeping a single row per CDR3 protein. The sample records about 340,000 distinct CDR3 sequences, roughly a fifth being singletons. Time point defined: persistent/refractory GD, antithyroid drugs over 5 years with positive TRAb. RNA from PBMCs was the source of the TCR library. Patients of an endocrinology department in Xi'an, China, were included. This CDR3 has 18 residues. Germline V CDR1 and CDR2: GTSNPN, SVGIG (reference sequence). Of note for this clonotype: Its specificity is unknown. Relative to the germline gene, one junction end is altered; a read error may explain this.

Sequencing was performed on peripheral blood mononuclear cells (PBMCs), taken when the disease was refractory, from a patient treated with antithyroid drugs. This TCR derives from a female donor with Graves disease. V gene TRBV30 combines with J gene TRBJ2-7, with TRBD2 matching over 12 bases. The CDR3 bases are TGTGCCAGGAGAGTGAGGCCCTTACTAGCGGGAGGCCTGGGTGAGCAGTACTTC. Translation gives CARRVRPLLAGGLGEQYF.